Shown below are 7 T cell receptor beta chains from a single sample sequenced in a study of long-term antiretroviral therapy in people with HIV (dated 2022 in TCRdb). The immunoSEQ hsTCRB v3.0 assay was used at survey level resolution for TRB variable region sequencing. Held by TCRdb, this immuneACCESS table contains in-frame sequences only and omits some clones. Under half of the omission traces to an unresolved V gene where checked; the cause of the rest is unknown. In all, the sample holds around 22,000 clones, and about nine tenths of those were seen once. Roughly 7% of the sample is taken by the ten largest. Sequences were derived from unsorted PBMCs, sampled 1.8 years before starting antiretroviral therapy. The receptor set was obtained from a woman aged 25 to 39 with HIV.

The V and J genes are TRBV10-3 and TRBJ2-7; D possibly matches TRBD1 or TRBD2 (6 bases each). V was pared by 10 bases and J by 1 base, with 17 bases between. The CDR3 covers 14 residues. Germline V gives CDR1 ENHRY, CDR2 SYGVKD. As DNA, the CDR3 is TGTGCCACCCAACAGGGTGGAGGGTCCTACGAGCAGTACTTC. This codes for CATQQGGGSYEQYF.

CDR3 coding DNA: TGCGCCAGCAGCCAAGTCACAGGGCGGACTGAAGCTTTCTTT. Translated, it gives CASSQVTGRTEAFF. J is TRBJ1-1 and V is TRBV4-1, with D maybe TRBD1 (6 bases). The V gene lost 1 base and the J gene lost 5 bases, with 11 bases spanning the gap. The CDR3 runs to 14 residues. Per germline, CDR1 MGHRA and CDR2 YSYEKL.

V is TRBV6-4 and J is TRBJ1-1, with D hard to call. Germline-derived CDR1 and CDR2 are MRHNA and SNTAGT. This CDR3 comprises 13 residues. V was shortened by 6 bases and J by 4 bases, with 12 bases between the two germline ends. The CDR3 sequence: CASSLKVGTEAFF. The DNA of the CDR3 is TGTGCCAGCAGCTTAAAGGTTGGCACTGAAGCTTTCTTT.

In this sample, this clone turned up a few times. The rearrangement uses TRBV5-1 and TRBJ1-5; 7 bases agree with TRBD1. The length of the CDR3 is 15 residues. Germline V lookup: CDR1 SGHRS, CDR2 YFSETQ. V was clipped by 1 base and J by 4 bases; unmatched bases: 5. In DNA, the CDR3 is TGCGCCAGCAGCTTGTCCGACAGGGAGAATCAGCCCCAGCATTTT. Translation: CASSLSDRENQPQHF.

CDR3 in DNA: TGTGCCAGCTCACAACGGCTTAGCTCTGGAAACACCATATATTTT. Its protein product is CASSQRLSSGNTIYF. The chain has TRBV5-6 and TRBJ1-3; D unresolved. V lost 7 bases, J lost 0 bases, and 14 bases lay in between. CDR3 size: 15 residues. Germline values: CDR1 SGHDT, CDR2 YYEEEE.

The rearrangement links TRBV7-8 to TRBJ1-5, with unresolved D. This CDR3 is built from 13 residues. Trimming stripped 3 bases from V and 4 bases from J, with 7 bases between. From germline, CDR1 is SGHVS and CDR2 FQNEAQ. CDR3 residues: CASSLPFNQPQHF. The CDR3 DNA reads as TGTGCCAGCAGCTTGCCCTTTAATCAGCCCCAGCATTTT. Full variable domain (missing parts from reference TRBV7-8 and TRBJ1-5): GAGVSQSPRYKVAKRGQDVALRCDPISGHVSLFWYQQALGQGPEFLTYFQNEAQLDKSGLPSDRFFAERPEGSVSTLKIQRTQQEDSAVYLCASSLPFNQPQHFGDGTRLSIL.

The chain recombines TRBV19 with TRBJ2-4, with unresolved D. Germline-derived CDR1 and CDR2 are LNHDA and SQIVND (reference sequence). This CDR3 comprises 15 residues. The germline V and J ends were trimmed by 1 base and 4 bases, with 11 bases remaining between them. The CDR3 region is CASSIAPRLKNIQYF. As DNA, the CDR3 is TGTGCCAGTAGTATAGCCCCTAGGTTGAAAAACATTCAGTACTTC.